The entry below gives a single T cell receptor beta chain sequence along with its context. Its antigen is currently unknown. The CDR3 spans 19 residues. Germline CDR1 and CDR2: KGHSH and LQKENI. V lost 0 bases to trimming and J lost 0 bases, with 20 bases between them. The data belong to a study of cytomegalovirus exposure and HLA in healthy donors. Study-wide results and limits: Most sequenced TCRs were rare (though some public TCRs occurred in many donors). TCR beta chain V- and J-gene trimming was linked, in a later analysis, to a missense variant in DCLRE1C.

Primers included in the PCR were 60 Vbeta and 13 Jbeta primers. Profiled with immunoSEQ multiplex PCR; TCRdb holds only in-frame clones, not every one. In the table there are about 250,000 clones, roughly 70% of which are singletons. J is TRBJ2-5 and V is TRBV18; a possible D gene is TRBD2 (6 bases). This receptor was obtained from a female donor in good health and CMV-seronegative. Material for sequencing was PBMCs. CDR3 loop: CASSPPVAVRSRYQETQYF. CDR3 DNA sequence: TGTGCCAGCTCACCACCGGTAGCGGTAAGGTCTAGGTACCAAGAGACCCAGTACTTC.